This is a list of T cell receptor beta chains from one sample in a study of early T cells in non-severe SARS-CoV-2 infection. TCRdb ran MiXCR on the 5' RACE reads and lists one entry per CDR3 protein. The table has about 25,000 distinct CDR3 sequences, 4.5% to 5.5% seen once; the top ten hold 10%. The sequencing sample was made of whole blood. The receptor source for this set is an adult who was a healthcare worker with PCR-confirmed SARS-CoV-2 infection or an uninfected control (not recorded which). The CDR3 runs from the conserved cysteine through the conserved F or W. A D gene is named only where the DNA matches it firmly. Clone size, where shown, is once, few, many, or a class for clones that have expanded.

.	.	TRBJ2-2	TRBV19	CASSIDQYGKLFF	TGTGCCAGTAGTATAGATCAGTACGGGAAGCTGTTTTTT
TRBD2	few	TRBJ2-1	TRBV27	CASSFNTGTSGRATEQFF	TGTGCCAGCAGTTTTAATACCGGGACTAGCGGGAGGGCCACTGAGCAGTTCTTC
TRBD2	many	TRBJ2-1	TRBV12-3/TRBV12-4	CASSILAEGEQFF	TGTGCCAGCAGCATACTAGCGGAGGGGGAGCAGTTCTTC
.	many	TRBJ1-2	TRBV7-2	CASSLETGYGYTF	TGTGCCAGCAGCTTAGAGACGGGCTATGGCTACACCTTC
.	many	TRBJ2-5	TRBV7-7	CASSAQSEETQYF	TGTGCCAGCAGCGCTCAGAGTGAAGAGACCCAGTACTTC
.	few	TRBJ1-2	TRBV6-4	CASSDFVDSYSSYGYTF	TGTGCCAGCAGTGACTTCGTTGACAGCTACAGTTCTTATGGCTACACCTTC
.	many	TRBJ1-1	TRBV21-1	CASSKLRGTGDARCTEAFF	TGTGCCAGCAGCAAATTAAGGGGGACAGGGGATGCTCGGTGCACTGAAGCTTTCTTT
.	few	TRBJ2-1	TRBV12-3/TRBV12-4	CASSLPGRSEQFF	TGTGCCAGCAGTTTACCCGGCCGAAGTGAGCAGTTCTTC
.	many	TRBJ2-1	TRBV2	CASSDYLLSYNEQFF	TGTGCCAGCAGTGATTACTTACTCTCCTACAATGAGCAGTTCTTC
.	few	TRBJ2-7	TRBV6-1	CASSDPSFKNEDYF	TGTGCCAGCAGTGACCCCAGCTTCAAAAACGAGGACTACTTC
.	many	TRBJ1-1	TRBV9	CASSVLDGNTEAFF	TGTGCCAGCAGCGTGTTGGACGGGAACACTGAAGCTTTCTTT
TRBD1	.	TRBJ2-7	TRBV5-1	CASSWATGDSYEQYF	TGCGCCAGCAGCTGGGCGACAGGGGACTCCTACGAGCAGTACTTC
TRBD2	.	TRBJ2-1	TRBV7-6	CASSSGTSGVYEQFF	TGTGCCAGCAGCTCTGGGACTAGCGGGGTCTATGAGCAGTTCTTC
.	many	TRBJ2-3	TRBV6-5	CASSHGLDTDTQYF	TGTGCCAGCAGCCACGGACTCGACACAGATACGCAGTATTTT
TRBD1	many	TRBJ2-1	TRBV29-1	CSGDRGGIWNEQFF	TGCAGCGGGGACAGGGGAGGAATCTGGAATGAGCAGTTCTTC
.	many	TRBJ1-1	TRBV20-1	CSASRDPMNTEAFF	TGCAGTGCAAGTAGGGACCCTATGAACACTGAAGCTTTCTTT
.	many	TRBJ1-4	TRBV20-1	CSAMYEEKLFF	TGCAGTGCTATGTACGAGGAAAAACTGTTTTTT
.	many	TRBJ1-2	TRBV28	CASSLPGTLANYGYTF	TGTGCCAGCAGTCTACCGGGGACGCTCGCTAACTATGGCTACACCTTC
.	many	TRBJ2-1	TRBV20-1	CSARDRTAYNEQFF	TGCAGTGCTAGAGATCGTACGGCCTACAATGAGCAGTTCTTC
TRBD2	many	TRBJ2-4	TRBV27	CASSLAGGNIQYF	TGTGCCAGCAGCCTAGCGGGAGGCAACATTCAGTACTTC
TRBD2	few	TRBJ2-7	TRBV5-6	CASSLITSVEYF	TGTGCCAGCAGCTTGATAACTAGCGTCGAGTACTTC
TRBD2	many	TRBJ2-3	TRBV4-3	CASSQELAGSTFTQYF	TGCGCCAGCAGCCAAGAACTAGCGGGGAGCACTTTTACGCAGTATTTT